This T cell receptor (beta chain) is from a study of blood T cell repertoires in COVID-19. This table comes from immunoSEQ multiplex PCR, and its TCRdb copy is limited to in-frame clones, with some not included. The data contain approximately 190,000 clones, 82% of them seen just once; the ten biggest clones take up roughly 8%. This clone was seen only a few times. The TCR was taken from a woman aged 60-75 years with COVID-19, enrolled during active disease. Sequencing was carried out using peripheral blood.

The CDR3 nucleotides read TGTGCCAGCAGTCGGACAGGGGCGAACACCGGGGAGCTGTTTTTT. Its protein product is CASSRTGANTGELFF. J is TRBJ2-2 and V is TRBV14; 9 bases align to TRBD1. With V trimmed by 6 bases and J by 0 bases, 2 bases remained unmatched. The length of the CDR3 is 15 residues. Germline V gene data show CDR1 as SGHDN and CDR2 as FVKESK. Together with reference TRBV14 and TRBJ2-2, the CDR3 gives the full variable domain: EAGVTQFPSHSVIEKGQTVTLRCDPISGHDNLYWYRRVMGKEIKFLLHFVKESKQDESGMPNNRFLAERTGGTYSTLKVQPAELEDSGVYFCASSRTGANTGELFFGEGSRLTVL.